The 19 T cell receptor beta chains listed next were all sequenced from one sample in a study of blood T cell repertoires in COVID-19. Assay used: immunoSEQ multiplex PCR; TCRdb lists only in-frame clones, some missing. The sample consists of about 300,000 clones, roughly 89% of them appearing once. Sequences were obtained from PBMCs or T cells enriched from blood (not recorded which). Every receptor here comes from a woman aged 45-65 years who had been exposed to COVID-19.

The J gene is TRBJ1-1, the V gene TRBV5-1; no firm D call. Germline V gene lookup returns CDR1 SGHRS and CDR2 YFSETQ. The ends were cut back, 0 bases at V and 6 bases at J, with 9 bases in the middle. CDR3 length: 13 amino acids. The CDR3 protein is CASSLGGQAEAFF. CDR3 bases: TGCGCCAGCAGCTTGGGAGGGCAGGCTGAAGCTTTCTTT.

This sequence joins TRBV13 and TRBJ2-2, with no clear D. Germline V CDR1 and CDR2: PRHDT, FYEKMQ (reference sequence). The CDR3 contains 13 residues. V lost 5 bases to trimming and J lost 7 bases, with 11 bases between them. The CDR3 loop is CASSPYARGELFF. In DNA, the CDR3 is TGTGCCAGCAGCCCCTATGCGCGCGGGGAGCTGTTTTTT.

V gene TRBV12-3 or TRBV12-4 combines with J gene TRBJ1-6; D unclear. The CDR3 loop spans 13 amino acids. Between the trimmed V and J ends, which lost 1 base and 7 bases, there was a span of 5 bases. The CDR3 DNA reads TGTGCCAGCAGTTTAGACAAGAATTCACCCCTCCACTTT. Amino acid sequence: CASSLDKNSPLHF.

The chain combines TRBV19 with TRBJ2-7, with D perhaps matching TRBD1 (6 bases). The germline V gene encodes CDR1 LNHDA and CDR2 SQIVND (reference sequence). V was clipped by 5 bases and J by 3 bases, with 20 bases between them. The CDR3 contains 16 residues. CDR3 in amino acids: CASSHLPGQGLYEQYF. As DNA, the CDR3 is TGTGCCAGTAGTCACCTTCCGGGACAAGGGCTCTACGAGCAGTACTTC.

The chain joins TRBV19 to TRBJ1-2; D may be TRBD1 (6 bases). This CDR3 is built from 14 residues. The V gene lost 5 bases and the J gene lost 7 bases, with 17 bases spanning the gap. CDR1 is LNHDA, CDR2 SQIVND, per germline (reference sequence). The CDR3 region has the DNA TGTGCCAGTAGTTCTGGGACATACCGCCCTGGCTACACCTTC. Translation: CASSSGTYRPGYTF.

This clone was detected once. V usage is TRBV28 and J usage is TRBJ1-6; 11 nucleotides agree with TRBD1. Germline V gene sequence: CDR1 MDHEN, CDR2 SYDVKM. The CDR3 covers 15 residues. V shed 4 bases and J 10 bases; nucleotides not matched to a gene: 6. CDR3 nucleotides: TGTGCCAGCAGTTCCCCGGGACAGGGGGGGTCACCCCTCCACTTT. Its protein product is CASSSPGQGGSPLHF. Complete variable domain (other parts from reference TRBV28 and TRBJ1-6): DVKVTQSSRYLVKRTGEKVFLECVQDMDHENMFWYRQDPGLGLRLIYFSYDVKMKEKGDIPEGYSVSREKKERFSLILESASTNQTSMYLCASSSPGQGGSPLHFGNGTRLTVT.

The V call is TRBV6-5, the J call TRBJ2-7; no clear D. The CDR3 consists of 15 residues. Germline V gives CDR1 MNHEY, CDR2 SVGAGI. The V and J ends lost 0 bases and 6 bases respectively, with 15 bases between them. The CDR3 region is CASSYSWQTPGEQYF. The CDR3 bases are TGTGCCAGCAGTTACTCTTGGCAGACGCCAGGCGAGCAGTACTTC.

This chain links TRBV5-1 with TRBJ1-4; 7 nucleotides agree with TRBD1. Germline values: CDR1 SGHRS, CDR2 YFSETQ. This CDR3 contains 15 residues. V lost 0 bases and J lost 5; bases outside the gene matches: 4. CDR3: CASSLVTGQNEKLFF. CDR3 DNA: TGCGCCAGCAGCTTGGTGACAGGGCAAAATGAAAAACTGTTTTTT. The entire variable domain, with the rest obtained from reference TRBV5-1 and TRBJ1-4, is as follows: KAGVTQTPRYLIKTRGQQVTLSCSPISGHRSVSWYQQTPGQGLQFLFEYFSETQRNKGNFPGRFSGRQFSNSRSEMNVSTLELGDSALYLCASSLVTGQNEKLFFGSGTQLSVL.

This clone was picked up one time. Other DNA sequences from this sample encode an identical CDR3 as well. The CDR3 region is CASSWTGSNSPLHF. The CDR3 DNA reads TGTGCCAGTAGTTGGACAGGGTCGAATTCACCCCTCCACTTT. V and J are TRBV19 and TRBJ1-6; TRBD1 aligns across 8 bases. Trimming at V came to 5 bases and at J to 7 bases, leaving 4 bases not matched to a gene. The CDR3 extends over 14 amino acids. CDR1 is LNHDA, CDR2 SQIVND, per germline (reference sequence).

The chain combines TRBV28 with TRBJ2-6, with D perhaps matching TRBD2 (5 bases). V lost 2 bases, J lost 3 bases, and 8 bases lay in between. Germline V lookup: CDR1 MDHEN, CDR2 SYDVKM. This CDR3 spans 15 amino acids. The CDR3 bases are TGTGCCAGCAGTTTACGGGGTTATGGGGCCAACGTCCTGACTTTC. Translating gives CASSLRGYGANVLTF.

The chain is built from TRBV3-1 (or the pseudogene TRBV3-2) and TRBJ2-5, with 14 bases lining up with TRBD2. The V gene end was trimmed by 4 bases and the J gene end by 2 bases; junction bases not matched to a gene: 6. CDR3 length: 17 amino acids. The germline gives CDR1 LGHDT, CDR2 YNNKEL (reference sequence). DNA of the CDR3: TGTGCCAGCAGCCGGACTAGCGGGGGGAACGTTCAAGAGACCCAGTACTTC. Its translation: CASSRTSGGNVQETQYF.

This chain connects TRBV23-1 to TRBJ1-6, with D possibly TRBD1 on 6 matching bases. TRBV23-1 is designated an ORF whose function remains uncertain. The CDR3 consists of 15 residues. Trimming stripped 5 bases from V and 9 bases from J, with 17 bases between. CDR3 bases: TGCGCCAGCAGTAAGGTAGGGGGAGTCGGTTCACCCCTCCACTTT. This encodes CASSKVGGVGSPLHF.

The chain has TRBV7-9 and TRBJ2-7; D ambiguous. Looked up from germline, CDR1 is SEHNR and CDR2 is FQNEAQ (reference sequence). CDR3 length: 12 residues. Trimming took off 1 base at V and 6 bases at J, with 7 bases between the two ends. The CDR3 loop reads CASSLERSEQYF. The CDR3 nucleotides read TGTGCCAGCAGCTTAGAAAGGAGCGAGCAGTACTTC.

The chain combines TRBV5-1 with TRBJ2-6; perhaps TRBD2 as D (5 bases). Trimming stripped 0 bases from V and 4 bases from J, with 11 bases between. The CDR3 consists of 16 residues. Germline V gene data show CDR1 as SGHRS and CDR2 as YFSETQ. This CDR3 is CASSLGEIQGANVLTF. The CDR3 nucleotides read TGCGCCAGCAGCTTGGGGGAGATCCAAGGGGCCAACGTCCTGACTTTC. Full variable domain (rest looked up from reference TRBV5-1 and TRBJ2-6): KAGVTQTPRYLIKTRGQQVTLSCSPISGHRSVSWYQQTPGQGLQFLFEYFSETQRNKGNFPGRFSGRQFSNSRSEMNVSTLELGDSALYLCASSLGEIQGANVLTFGAGSRLTVL.

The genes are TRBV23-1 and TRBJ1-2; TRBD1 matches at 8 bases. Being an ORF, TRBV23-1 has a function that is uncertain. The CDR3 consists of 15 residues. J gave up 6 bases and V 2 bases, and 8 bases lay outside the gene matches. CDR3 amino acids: CASSQTDRGEDGYTF. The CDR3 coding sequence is TGCGCCAGCAGTCAAACAGACAGGGGAGAGGATGGCTACACCTTC.

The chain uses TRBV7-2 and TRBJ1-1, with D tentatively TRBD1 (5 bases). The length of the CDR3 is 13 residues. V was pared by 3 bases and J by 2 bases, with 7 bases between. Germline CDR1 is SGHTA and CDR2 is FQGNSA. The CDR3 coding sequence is TGTGCCAGCAGCTTTAGGGGTAACACTGAAGCTTTCTTT. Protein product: CASSFRGNTEAFF.

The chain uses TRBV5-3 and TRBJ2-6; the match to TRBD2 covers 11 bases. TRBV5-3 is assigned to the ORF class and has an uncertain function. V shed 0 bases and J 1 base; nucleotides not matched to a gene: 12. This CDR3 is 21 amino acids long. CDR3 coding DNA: TGTGCCAGAAGCTTGGCCTGTTCTCGACTAGCGGGGAAGTCTGGGGCCAACGTCCTGACTTTC. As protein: CARSLACSRLAGKSGANVLTF.

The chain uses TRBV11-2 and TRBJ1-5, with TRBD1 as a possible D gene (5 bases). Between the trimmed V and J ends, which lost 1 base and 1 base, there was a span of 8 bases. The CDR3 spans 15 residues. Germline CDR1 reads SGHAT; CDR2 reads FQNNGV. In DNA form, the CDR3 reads TGTGCCAGCAGCTTAGTAGGGGTGAGCAATCAGCCCCAGCATTTT. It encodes CASSLVGVSNQPQHF.

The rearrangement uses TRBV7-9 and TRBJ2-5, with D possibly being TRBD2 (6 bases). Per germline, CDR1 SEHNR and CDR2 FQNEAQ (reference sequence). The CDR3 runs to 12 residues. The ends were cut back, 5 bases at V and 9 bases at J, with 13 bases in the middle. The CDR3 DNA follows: TGTGCCAGCAGCCCCGAACGGAGGGCCCAGTACTTC. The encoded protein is CASSPERRAQYF.